These T cell receptor beta chains were read from a single sample in a study of blood T cells in healthy people across ages. TCRdb re-analysed the 5' RACE reads in MiXCR, keeping a single row per CDR3 protein. The sample shows roughly 1.7 million distinct CDR3 sequences, about 35% of them seen only once. Sequencing used blood. The receptors shown here come from a woman between 25 and 40 years old in good health. CDR3s include the opening cysteine and the closing phenylalanine or tryptophan. The order of the fields is V gene, J gene, clone size, D gene, CDR3 protein, CDR3 DNA. A D gene is named only where the DNA matches it firmly. Some rows mark clone size as missing; the rest say once, few, many or name a class of expanded clone.

>TRBV20-1|TRBJ2-3|few|NA
CSAPRGSGTDTQYF
TGCAGTGCCCCGAGGGGAAGTGGCACAGATACGCAGTATTTT
>TRBV18|TRBJ1-1|NA|NA
CASSPWGGSRRNTEAFF
TGTGCCAGCTCACCATGGGGGGGATCGCGGAGGAACACTGAAGCTTTCTTT
>TRBV6-1|TRBJ2-7|few|NA
CASSERESGEQYF
TGTGCCAGCAGTGAACGGGAGTCGGGGGAGCAGTACTTC
>TRBV29-1|TRBJ1-1|NA|NA
CSGGQPNTEAFF
TGCAGCGGCGGACAGCCGAACACTGAAGCTTTCTTT
>TRBV4-1|TRBJ2-3|many|TRBD2
CASSQEGLAIDTQYF
TGCGCCAGCAGCCAGGAGGGACTAGCGATAGATACGCAGTATTTT
>TRBV12-3/TRBV12-4|TRBJ1-1|NA|NA
CASSLWGEVGNTEAFF
TGTGCCAGCAGTTTATGGGGAGAGGTTGGGAACACTGAAGCTTTCTTT
>TRBV24-1|TRBJ2-2|few|TRBD2
CATSDGEGIATGELFF
TGTGCCACCAGTGATGGGGAGGGGATAGCCACCGGGGAGCTGTTTTTT
>TRBV20-1|TRBJ2-1|few|NA
CSARGGFEQFF
TGCAGTGCTAGAGGGGGATTCGAGCAGTTCTTC
>TRBV3-1|TRBJ1-5|NA|NA
CASSPGEYSNQPQHF
TGTGCCAGCAGTCCCGGGGAGTATAGCAATCAGCCCCAGCATTTT
>TRBV2|TRBJ1-2|few|NA
CASSAIPQSGYTF
TGTGCCAGCAGTGCAATCCCTCAATCTGGCTACACCTTC
>TRBV4-1|TRBJ2-5|NA|NA
CASSQGGTIQETQYF
TGCGCCAGCAGCCAAGGTGGGACCATCCAAGAGACCCAGTACTTC
>TRBV7-9|TRBJ1-2|NA|TRBD1
CASSLRGQGDNYGYTF
TGTGCCAGCAGCTTAAGGGGACAGGGGGACAACTATGGCTACACCTTC
>TRBV20-1|TRBJ2-1|few|TRBD2
CSARDGTSGSNEQFF
TGCAGTGCTAGAGACGGGACTAGCGGGAGCAATGAGCAGTTCTTC
>TRBV5-1|TRBJ1-4|NA|TRBD1
CASSLGGQGAAKLFF
TGCGCCAGCAGCTTGGGCGGACAGGGGGCGGCAAAACTGTTTTTT
>TRBV24-1|TRBJ2-5|NA|TRBD2
CATSSSGGQETQYF
TGTGCCACCAGTTCTAGCGGGGGACAAGAGACCCAGTACTTC
>TRBV5-1|TRBJ2-1|NA|NA
CVGGGEQFF
TGCGTCGGAGGGGGCGAGCAGTTCTTC
>TRBV5-1|TRBJ2-7|NA|TRBD2
CASSSGGLAGPREQYF
TGCGCCAGCAGCTCCGGGGGACTAGCGGGACCCCGCGAGCAGTACTTC
>TRBV20-1|TRBJ2-5|few|TRBD2
CSARDSGGLQETQYF
TGCAGTGCTAGAGATAGCGGGGGCCTTCAAGAGACCCAGTACTTC
>TRBV13|TRBJ1-2|NA|TRBD1
CASSLGGQGHGYTF
TGTGCCAGCAGCTTAGGGGGACAGGGACACGGCTACACCTTC
>TRBV6-1|TRBJ1-1|few|NA
CASSLLWDTEAFF
TGTGCCAGCAGTCTGTTATGGGACACTGAAGCTTTCTTT
>TRBV7-2|TRBJ2-3|NA|NA
CASSLGMGEDTQYF
TGTGCCAGCAGCTTAGGCATGGGGGAAGATACGCAGTATTTT
>TRBV7-9|TRBJ1-2|once|NA
CASSSTTANYGCTF
TGTGCCAGCAGCTCGACGACGGCGAACTATGGCTGCACCTTC
>TRBV28|TRBJ2-7|NA|NA
CASSYIQGLSYEQYF
TGTGCCAGCAGTTACATACAGGGCCTCTCCTACGAGCAGTACTTC
>TRBV20-1|TRBJ1-4|NA|TRBD1
CSARDQGQGQGFFSDEKLFF
TGCAGTGCTAGAGATCAAGGGCAAGGACAGGGTTTTTTTTCGGATGAAAAACTGTTTTTT
>TRBV20-1|TRBJ1-5|few|NA
CSARGRSHNQPQHF
TGCAGTGCTAGGGGCCGGTCACACAATCAGCCCCAGCATTTT
>TRBV10-3|TRBJ1-4|NA|NA
CAISGGTNPNEKLFF
TGTGCCATCAGTGGGGGGACAAATCCTAATGAAAAACTGTTTTTT
>TRBV5-1|TRBJ2-1|NA|NA
CASSLEVGERSSYNEQFF
TGCGCCAGCAGCTTGGAAGTTGGAGAAAGAAGCTCCTACAATGAGCAGTTCTTC
>TRBV5-1|TRBJ2-3|few|NA
CASSSVPGGTDTQYF
TGCGCCAGCAGCTCCGTGCCAGGGGGCACAGATACGCAGTATTTT
>TRBV20-1|TRBJ2-7|NA|NA
CSARPGGKGYEQYF
TGCAGTGCTAGGCCAGGGGGGAAGGGGTACGAGCAGTACTTC
>TRBV20-1|TRBJ1-5|NA|TRBD1
CSAKSWDRVTRSPQPQHF
TGCAGTGCTAAGTCATGGGACAGGGTAACTAGGTCGCCCCAGCCCCAGCATTTT
>TRBV27|TRBJ1-5|NA|NA
CASSLRGRPDQPQHF
TGTGCCAGCAGTTTACGGGGCAGGCCTGATCAGCCCCAGCATTTT
>TRBV19|TRBJ1-5|NA|TRBD1
CASRPYGQGATRGNQPQHF
TGTGCCAGTAGACCCTATGGACAGGGGGCAACGAGGGGCAATCAGCCCCAGCATTTT
>TRBV5-4|TRBJ1-1|many|TRBD1
CASSLGGGVSYTEAFF
TGTGCCAGCAGCTTAGGGGGCGGGGTCAGCTATACTGAAGCTTTCTTT
>TRBV9|TRBJ1-3|NA|NA
CASSGRDITRGGNAIYF
TGTGCCAGCAGCGGGCGAGACATCACACGAGGTGGAAACGCCATATATTTT
>TRBV2|TRBJ2-1|few|TRBD1
CASSTGVDEQFF
TGTGCCAGCAGTACAGGGGTCGATGAGCAGTTCTTC
>TRBV20-1|TRBJ1-5|NA|TRBD1
CSAPITGVGQPQHF
TGCAGTGCGCCTATCACAGGGGTTGGTCAGCCCCAGCATTTT
>TRBV4-2|TRBJ2-5|NA|NA
CASSHLSRETQYF
TGTGCCAGCAGCCATTTATCTCGGGAGACCCAGTACTTC
>TRBV6-5|TRBJ1-1|NA|NA
CASSYSGGIGAEAFF
TGTGCCAGCAGTTACTCGGGGGGCATAGGAGCTGAAGCTTTCTTT
>TRBV5-5|TRBJ2-2|NA|NA
CASSLYADTGELFF
TGTGCCAGCAGCTTGTATGCAGACACCGGGGAGCTGTTTTTT
>TRBV12-3/TRBV12-4|TRBJ2-7|NA|NA
CASGLDTRYEQYF
TGTGCCAGCGGTCTGGACACCCGCTACGAGCAGTACTTC
>TRBV27|TRBJ2-3|few|NA
CASSYLRPSTDTQYF
TGTGCCAGCAGTTACCTTAGACCGAGCACAGATACGCAGTATTTT
>TRBV28|TRBJ2-7|many|NA
CASITLRSGHEQYF
TGTGCCAGCATCACCCTGCGATCAGGGCACGAGCAGTACTTC
>TRBV20-1|TRBJ2-5|few|NA
CSARAGGELETQYF
TGCAGTGCTAGAGCCGGCGGAGAGTTAGAGACCCAGTACTTC
>TRBV10-3|TRBJ2-7|many|TRBD1
CAISAGTGIAYEQYF
TGTGCCATCAGCGCTGGGACAGGGATTGCCTACGAGCAGTACTTC
>TRBV27|TRBJ2-3|NA|NA
CACRPLEGTDTQYF
TGTGCCTGCAGACCCTTAGAGGGCACAGATACGCAGTATTTT
>TRBV27|TRBJ2-3|few|TRBD2
CASSLLGTTSTDTQYF
TGTGCCAGCAGTTTATTGGGGACTACCAGCACAGATACGCAGTATTTT
>TRBV20-1|TRBJ2-5|few|NA
CSAKGYVETQYF
TGCAGTGCTAAAGGGTATGTGGAGACCCAGTACTTC
>TRBV15|TRBJ1-2|NA|NA
CATSREGGLGYGYTF
TGTGCCACCAGCAGAGAGGGGGGGCTCGGCTATGGCTACACCTTC
>TRBV6-1|TRBJ1-2|NA|TRBD1
CASSDVVGTGGGYTF
TGTGCCAGCAGTGACGTGGTTGGGACAGGTGGTGGCTACACCTTC